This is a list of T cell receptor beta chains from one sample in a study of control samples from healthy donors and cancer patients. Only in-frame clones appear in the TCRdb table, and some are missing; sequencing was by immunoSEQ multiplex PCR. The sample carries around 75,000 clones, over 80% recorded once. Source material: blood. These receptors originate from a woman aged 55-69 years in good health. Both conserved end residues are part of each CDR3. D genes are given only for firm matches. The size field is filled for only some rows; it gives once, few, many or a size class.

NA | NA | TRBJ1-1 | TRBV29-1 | CSVRNRVADTEAFF | TGCAGCGTCAGAAACAGGGTGGCGGACACTGAAGCTTTCTTT
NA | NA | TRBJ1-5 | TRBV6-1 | CASSELGSNQPQHF | TGTGCCAGCAGTGAATTGGGTAGCAATCAGCCCCAGCATTTT
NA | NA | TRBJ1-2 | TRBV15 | CATSRDPGQPDGYTF | TGTGCCACCAGCAGAGATCCAGGTCAGCCGGATGGCTACACCTTC
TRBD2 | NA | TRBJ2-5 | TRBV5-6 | CASSLGLADQETQYF | TGTGCCAGCAGCTTGGGACTAGCGGACCAAGAGACCCAGTACTTC
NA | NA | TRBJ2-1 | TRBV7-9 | CASSPGLPSYNEQFF | TGTGCCAGCAGCCCTGGACTACCCTCCTACAATGAGCAGTTCTTC
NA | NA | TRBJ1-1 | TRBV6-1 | CASSEARQLNTEAFF | TGTGCCAGCAGTGAAGCGCGGCAGTTGAACACTGAAGCTTTCTTT
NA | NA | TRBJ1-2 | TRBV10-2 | CASSEQGSGNYGYTF | TGCGCCAGCAGTGAACAGGGATCGGGAAACTATGGCTACACCTTC
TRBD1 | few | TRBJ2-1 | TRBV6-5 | CASRRQGARNEQFF | TGTGCCAGCAGGAGACAGGGGGCAAGGAATGAGCAGTTCTTC
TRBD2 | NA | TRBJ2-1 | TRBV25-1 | CASNGLGVGINEQFF | TGTGCCAGCAATGGACTAGGGGTTGGTATCAATGAGCAGTTCTTC
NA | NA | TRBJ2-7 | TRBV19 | CASSIKQGYEQYF | TGTGCCAGTAGTATAAAACAGGGCTACGAGCAGTACTTC
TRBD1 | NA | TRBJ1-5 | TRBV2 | CASKTGGNQPQHF | TGTGCCAGCAAGACAGGGGGCAATCAGCCCCAGCATTTT
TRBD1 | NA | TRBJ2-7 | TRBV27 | CASSSLGQGEDEQYF | TGTGCCAGCAGTTCTCTCGGACAGGGGGAAGACGAGCAGTACTTC
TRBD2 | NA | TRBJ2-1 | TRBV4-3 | CASSQGGGRVSEQFF | TGCGCCAGCAGCCAAGGAGGCGGGAGGGTTTCTGAGCAGTTCTTC